The entry below gives a single T cell receptor (beta chain) sequence along with its context. Its recognized antigen is unknown. Nothing much larger sits one base from this clone, and base qualities are not available. These data come from a study of cytomegalovirus exposure and HLA in healthy donors listed by TCRdb under 2017. General notes on the study: An earlier analysis of a few hundred of the donors reported 276 Gb of sequence data and 117 million unique TCR beta sequences obtained from approximately 180 million T cells. Around 320 gigabases of sequencing data and around 87 million unique TCR sequences were included in an early release covering roughly 600 HLA-typed donors. Among the roughly 430 genotyped donors, 75% to 90% belonged to the genetic ancestry cluster associated with self-reported Caucasian donors. The aim of the study was to test whether cataloging public T cell receptors could identify signatures of past pathogen exposure. The study profiled the T cell repertoires of under 700 subjects by immunosequencing and related them to cytomegalovirus serostatus. In addition to the first cohort of around 670 subjects, a separate validation cohort of approximately 110 different subjects was used. The study combined high-throughput TCR immunosequencing, statistical association of individual TCRs with disease status, and machine learning to predict cytomegalovirus infection status. A later analysis re-analyzed previously published TCR beta repertoires from 600 to 850 donors and added high-resolution HLA genotyping to study TCR occurrence patterns. In the later analysis, no new phenotypic data were used to find candidate immune exposures; instead, reliance was placed on TCR beta sequences and their occurrence across donors. To decide whether each TCR beta V gene segment behaved as functional or pseudogenic, an earlier analysis of some 580 of the donors relied on high-throughput TCR beta sequencing. Donor age, sex, ethnicity and CMV serostatus were compiled alongside the repertoire data. In a later genetic analysis, genome-wide SNP genotypes for about 65% of the 666 donors were used, and that subset was treated as a discovery cohort. All discovery cohort repertoires had been generated on a single sequencing platform. HLA typing included class I and class II loci at four-digit resolution. Typing coverage varied by locus: roughly 629-640 donors for A, B, C, DRB1 and DQB1; approximately 500 for DQA1; over 600 for DPA1; around 490 for DPB1. Roughly five DR-DQ haplotypes were handled as single units for association and clustering because linkage in the cohort was strong. Across approximately 420 genotyped donors of the cohort, an average of roughly 250,000 unique TCR beta nucleotide sequences per donor were sequenced, and 15% to 20% of those sequences were non-productive. Overall study results and their limits: A cluster of highly shared sequence variants was judged likely to represent a technical artifact of the sequencing pipeline. A later analysis found that most CMV-associated TCR beta chains appeared HLA-restricted, with HLA associations seemingly driven largely by CMV exposure. An association between a missense DCLRE1C variant and V-gene and J-gene trimming of TCR beta chains was found in a later genetic analysis and replicated in an independent cohort. Compared with equally common non-associated chains, HLA-associated TCR beta chains in a later analysis were more clonally expanded and had lower generation probabilities. In an earlier analysis of some 550 of the donors, most TCR beta V segments were observed in productive rearrangements about 87% or about 30% of the time, broadly matching IMGT annotations. Linkage disequilibrium might explain the correlated functional status among segregating V segments, but an unknown experimental factor could not be ruled out. A further reported finding was that TCR beta sequences accurately predicted the HLA-A and HLA-B alleles for most subjects in the first cohort. For the cohort, immune exposure information was limited to CMV serostatus. Cytomegalovirus status was reported to be diagnosed by the classifier with high specificity and sensitivity in both the original and validation cohorts. According to the authors, the approach could potentially be generalized to other disease states and immunological phenotypes. The study listed 164 TCR beta chains as associated with cytomegalovirus. In a later analysis, TCR association rates were found to vary across HLA loci, with the most associated TCRs seen for DRB1 alleles and the fewest for HLA-C alleles. The presence/absence analyses assumed that sequencing depth was roughly uniform across donors, and that assumption may not be true. Three of the identified cytomegalovirus-associated TCR beta chains were confirmed in vitro to be specific for cytomegalovirus antigens. At a false discovery rate of 0.05, a later analysis linked under 20,000 TCR beta sequences to specific HLA alleles. Only TCR beta chains were sequenced in this cohort, and the absence of alpha or paired-chain data limited detectable features. Some IMGT-functional V segments, including TRBV6-2 and TRBV6-3, could not be told apart with the 87-base-pair reads, so those segments were excluded. Most TCR sequences were observed very rarely across donors, whereas some public TCRs were present in many individuals. A later genetic analysis reported fewer N-insertions in productive TCRs among donors in an Asian-associated ancestry cluster than the roughly 650-donor mean. Strong co-occurrence of HLA alleles, especially DR and DQ, made assigning TCR associations to individual alleles difficult. HLA typing was unavailable for some donors at each locus, so association tests used only the typed subset. In a later analysis, several top co-occurrence clusters were reported to appear linked to parvovirus B19, influenza, CMV and Epstein-Barr virus. Because counts were too low, some 17 rarely observed V segments, including chromosome 9 orphons, were excluded from the earlier analysis of several hundred of the donors.

The cohort consisted of more than 650 healthy bone marrow donors. At the time of sampling, all cohort members were nominally healthy, though unrecorded immune exposures were likely present. The donor was CMV seropositive and was included in the group of approximately 300 seropositive cohort members. A peripheral blood sample was provided by each donor, and peripheral blood mononuclear cells were used for TCR beta sequencing. The Qiagen DNeasy Blood Extraction Kit was used to extract genomic DNA from the blood cell samples. Library prep was done by the immunoSEQ multiplex PCR assay. A mixture of 60 forward primers for TCR Vbeta segments and 13 reverse primers for TCR Jbeta segments was used in the multiplex PCR. A multiplex PCR assay on genomic DNA amplified the CDR3 region of rearranged TCR beta genes. The amplified TCR beta libraries were sequenced on the Illumina HiSeq System as 87-base-pair reads. On the authors' methods: A later analysis counted about 80 million unique TCR beta chains across the 550 to 750 repertoires, and approximately 11 million of these chains were shared by at least two donors. A nearest-neighbor algorithm error-corrected the raw reads and collapsed the reads into unique sequences, merging closely related sequences to remove PCR and sequencing errors. Alignment of CDR3 sequences to IMGT reference sequences was used to assign V, D and J gene segments. For a sequence to be retained, a match of at least six nucleotides was required to both a V gene segment and a J gene segment. A rearrangement was called productive if the CDR3 had no stop codons and remained in frame with V and J, and every other rearrangement was called non-productive. Following IMGT convention, CDR3 was defined as the stretch from the second conserved V-encoded cysteine to the conserved J-encoded phenylalanine. In an earlier analysis of approximately 500 of the donors, sequences lacking an unambiguous match to a single V gene segment were excluded. An earlier analysis of 587 of the donors classified V segments as functional when productive rearrangements were above 56.7% and as segregating when the standard deviation between donors was above 5%. A statistical classification framework was built to diagnose cytomegalovirus status from the catalog of TCR beta chain sequences. In a later analysis, TCR nucleotide sequences were compared against IMGT/GENE-DB human TR gene sequences so that V and J genes could be assigned. A later analysis assigned CDR3 sequences and most-parsimonious VDJ recombination scenarios with the TCRdist pipeline. In a later analysis, each TCR beta chain was defined by its CDR3 amino acid sequence together with its V-gene family, and reads without a unique V-gene family were excluded. To address suspected cross-contamination and a sequencing artifact, a later analysis removed 550 to 750 highly shared, low-generation-probability nucleotide sequences. A later analysis calculated a clonal expansion index for each public chain from normalized within-repertoire ranks of inferred template counts. In a later analysis, generation probabilities were computed using a VDJ recombination model fitted to out-of-frame rearrangements, and the results were checked against IGoR. Hypergeometric tests were used in a later analysis to score TCR-TCR, TCR-HLA and TCR-CMV co-occurrence, with a repertoire-size bias correction applied to the TCR pairs. A later analysis estimated false discovery rates by permuting HLA or CMV assignments 20 times. In a later analysis, co-occurring TCRs were grouped using DBSCAN, with TCRdist sequence similarity added in when clustering inside HLA-allele-positive subsets. Repertoires with fewer than 30,000 or more than 120,000 public chains, plus five repertoires with anomalous nucleotide sharing, were excluded from co-occurrence clustering. Entries here come from immuneACCESS through TCRdb and include only in-frame sequences with V and J called. Some clones fail to appear in such tables; in the studies checked, an unresolved V gene covers under half of the shortfall, and the cause of the remainder is unknown. V and J calls and clone size are given by that table; D and trimming were obtained from the DNA. Here the sample has about 120,000 clones; 65% to 80% occur a single time. The leading ten clones occupy about 2.5% of the sample.

For CDR1 and CDR2, the germline V gene lists SGHDT and YYEEEE. The junction shows trimming of 5 bases on V and 2 bases on J, plus 10 bases between the germline ends. The CDR3 runs 13 amino acids, cysteine and phenylalanine included. Only the CDR3 part of the read is kept: 39 bases, read in frame from the first base. The receptor's source is a woman aged 40 to 50 in good health and CMV-seropositive. Recombination joined TRBV5-6 with TRBJ1-2; there is no confident call for the D gene. The specimen sequenced was PBMCs. In nucleotide form, the sequence is TGTGCCAGCAGGCCGGGAGAAAACTATGGCTACACCTTC. Its protein product is CASRPGENYGYTF.